This T cell receptor beta chain derives from a study of T-cell memory formation after mild COVID-19. Germline assignment: CDR1 MGHRA and CDR2 YSYEKL. The V gene end was trimmed by 0 bases and the J gene end by 3 bases; junction bases not matched to a gene: 5. The CDR3 loop spans 16 amino acids. Using its own MiXCR run on the 5' RACE reads, TCRdb lists one record per CDR3 protein. The sample has over 150,000 distinct CDR3 sequences, about 20% seen once. This clonotype was picked up a small number of times. The sequencing input was PBMCs or a T cell subset sorted from them (not recorded which). The chain joins TRBV4-1 to TRBJ2-1; 7 bases fit TRBD2. The origin of this receptor is an adult woman who had mild COVID-19 (a few samples of this study predate the infection). Cell type and time point are not known. The CDR3 reads CASSQESASGYNEQFF. In DNA form, the CDR3 reads TGCGCCAGCAGCCAAGAATCGGCTAGCGGCTACAATGAGCAGTTCTTC.